This T cell receptor beta chain came from a study of blood T cells in healthy people across ages. The CDR3 is 12 residues long. The germline V and J ends were trimmed by 5 bases and 4 bases, with 9 bases remaining between them. Using a J-beta primer mix together with a sample-barcoded 5' primer, a second PCR was run for roughly 7 to 11 cycles. TCRdb re-analysed the 5' RACE reads in MiXCR, keeping a single row per CDR3 protein. In the table there are about 640,000 distinct CDR3 sequences, under 70% of which are singletons. This clonotype has a count of ten or more. The clonotype comes from a man aged 55 to 70 in good health. Specimen: blood. The chain recombines TRBV12-3 or TRBV12-4 with TRBJ2-7; D not certain. This CDR3 reads CASSLRTYEQYF. Written as DNA, the CDR3 is TGTGCCAGCAGTCTGAGAACTTACGAGCAGTACTTC.